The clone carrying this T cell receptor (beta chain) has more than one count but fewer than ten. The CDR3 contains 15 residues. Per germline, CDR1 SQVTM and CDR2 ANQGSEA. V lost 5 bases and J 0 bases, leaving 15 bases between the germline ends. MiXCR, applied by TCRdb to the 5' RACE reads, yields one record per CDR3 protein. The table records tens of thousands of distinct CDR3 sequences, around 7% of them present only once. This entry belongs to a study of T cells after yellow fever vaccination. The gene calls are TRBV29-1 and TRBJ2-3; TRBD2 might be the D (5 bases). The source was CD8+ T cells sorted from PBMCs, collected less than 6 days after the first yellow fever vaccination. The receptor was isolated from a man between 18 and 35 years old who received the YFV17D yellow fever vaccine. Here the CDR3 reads CSVNPSGLSTDTQYF. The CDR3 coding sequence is TGCAGCGTTAATCCCAGCGGATTGAGCACAGATACGCAGTATTTT.